This TCR beta chain was found in a study of PD-L1 blockade in urothelial cancer. Study context: Once treatment had started, blood was analyzed at 3 weeks (second dose) and again at 6 weeks. When blood samples were assessed, the median T cell count was about 130,000.

TCRdb keeps only in-frame clones here, not all; method: immunoSEQ multiplex PCR. The sample lists tens of thousands of clones, about four fifths seen once, with more than 15% in the top ten. J was trimmed by 3 bases and V by 1 base; bases with no gene match: 8. The CDR3 totals 18 residues. Looked up from germline, CDR1 is SGHAT and CDR2 is FQNNGV. The cohort comprised individuals with locally advanced or metastatic urothelial carcinoma. Each patient gave between 1 and 8 samples, pretreatment and on-treatment. Sequencing used PBMCs, obtained around atezolizumab (anti-PD-L1) treatment. The chain uses TRBV11-2 and TRBJ1-5; the match to TRBD1 covers 11 bases. The origin of this receptor is a man aged 55-75 years with urothelial cancer. CDR3 loop: CASSLGGWTGGPNQPQHF. CDR3 bases: TGTGCCAGCAGCTTAGGGGGGTGGACAGGGGGCCCCAATCAGCCCCAGCATTTT.